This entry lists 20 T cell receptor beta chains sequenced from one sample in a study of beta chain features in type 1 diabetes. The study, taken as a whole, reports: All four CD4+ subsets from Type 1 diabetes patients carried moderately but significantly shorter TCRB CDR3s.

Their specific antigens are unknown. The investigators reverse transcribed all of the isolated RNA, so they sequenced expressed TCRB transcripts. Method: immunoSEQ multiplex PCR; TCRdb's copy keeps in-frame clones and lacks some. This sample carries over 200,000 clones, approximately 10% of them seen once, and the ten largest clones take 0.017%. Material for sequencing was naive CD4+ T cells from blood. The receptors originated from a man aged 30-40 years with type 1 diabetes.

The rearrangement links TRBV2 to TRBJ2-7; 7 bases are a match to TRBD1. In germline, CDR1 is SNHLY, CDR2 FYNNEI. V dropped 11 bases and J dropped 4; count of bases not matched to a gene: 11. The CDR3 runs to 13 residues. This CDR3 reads CARRDRDSYEQYF. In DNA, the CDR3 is TGTGCCCGAAGAGACAGGGATTCTTACGAGCAGTACTTC.

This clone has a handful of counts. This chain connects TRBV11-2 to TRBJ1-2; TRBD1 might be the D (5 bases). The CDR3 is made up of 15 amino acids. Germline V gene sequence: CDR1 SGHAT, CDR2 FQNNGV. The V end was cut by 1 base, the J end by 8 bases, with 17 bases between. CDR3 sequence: CASSLVTGNLRGYTF. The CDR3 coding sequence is TGTGCCAGCAGCTTAGTTACAGGAAACTTAAGGGGCTACACCTTC.

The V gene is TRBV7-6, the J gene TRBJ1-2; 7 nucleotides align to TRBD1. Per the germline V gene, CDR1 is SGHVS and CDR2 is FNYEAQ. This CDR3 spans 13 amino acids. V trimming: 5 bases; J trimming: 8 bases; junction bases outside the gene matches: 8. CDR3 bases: TGTGCCAGCAGCCCCGACAGGGCCGTCGGCTACACCTTC. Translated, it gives CASSPDRAVGYTF. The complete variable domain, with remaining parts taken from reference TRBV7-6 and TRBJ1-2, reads GAGVSQSPRYKVTKRGQDVALRCDPISGHVSLYWYRQALGQGPEFLTYFNYEAQQDKSGLPNDRFSAERPEGSISTLTIQRTEQRDSAMYRCASSPDRAVGYTFGSGTRLTVV.

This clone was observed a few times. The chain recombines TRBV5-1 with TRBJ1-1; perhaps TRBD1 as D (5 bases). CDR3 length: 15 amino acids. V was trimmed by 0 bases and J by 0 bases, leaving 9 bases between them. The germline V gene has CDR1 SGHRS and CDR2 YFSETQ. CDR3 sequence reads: CASSLGQTLNTEAFF. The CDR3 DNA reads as TGCGCCAGCAGCTTGGGACAGACCCTGAACACTGAAGCTTTCTTT.

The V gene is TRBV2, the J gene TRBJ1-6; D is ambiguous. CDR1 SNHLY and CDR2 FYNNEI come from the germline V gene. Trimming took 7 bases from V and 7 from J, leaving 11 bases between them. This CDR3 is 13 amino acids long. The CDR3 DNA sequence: TGTGCCAGCAAAGACATTCAAAATTCACCCCTCCACTTT. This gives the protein CASKDIQNSPLHF.

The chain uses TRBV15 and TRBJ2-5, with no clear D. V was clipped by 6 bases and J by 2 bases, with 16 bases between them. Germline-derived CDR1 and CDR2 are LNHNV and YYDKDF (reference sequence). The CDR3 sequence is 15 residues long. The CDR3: CATRLVQADQETQYF. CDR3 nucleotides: TGTGCCACCAGATTAGTCCAGGCAGATCAAGAGACCCAGTACTTC. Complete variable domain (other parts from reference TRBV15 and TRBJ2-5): DAMVIQNPRYQVTQFGKPVTLSCSQTLNHNVMYWYQQKSSQAPKLLFHYYDKDFNNEADTPDNFQSRRPNTSFCFLDIRSPGLGDTAMYLCATRLVQADQETQYFGPGTRLLVL.

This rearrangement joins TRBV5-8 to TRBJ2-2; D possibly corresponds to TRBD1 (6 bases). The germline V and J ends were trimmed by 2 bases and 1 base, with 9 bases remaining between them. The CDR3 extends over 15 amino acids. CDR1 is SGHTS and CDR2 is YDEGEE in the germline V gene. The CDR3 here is CASSFPGQNTGELFF. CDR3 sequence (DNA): TGTGCCAGCAGCTTTCCGGGACAGAACACCGGGGAGCTGTTTTTT.

This chain's CDR3 is CASSLSTVGGYQPQHF. The CDR3 nucleotides are TGTGCCAGCAGCCTGTCGACAGTGGGGGGATATCAGCCCCAGCATTTT. The rearrangement joins TRBV7-8 to TRBJ1-5; TRBD1 might be the D (5 bases). Germline assignment: CDR1 SGHVS and CDR2 FQNEAQ. The CDR3 is made up of 16 amino acids. V shed 5 bases and J shed 5 bases, with 19 bases lying between them.

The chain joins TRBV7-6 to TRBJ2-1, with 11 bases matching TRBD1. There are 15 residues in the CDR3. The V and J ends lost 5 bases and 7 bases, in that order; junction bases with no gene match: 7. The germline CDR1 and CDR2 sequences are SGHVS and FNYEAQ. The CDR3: CASSLGTGGGNEQFF. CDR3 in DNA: TGTGCCAGCAGCCTCGGGACAGGGGGTGGAAATGAGCAGTTCTTC.

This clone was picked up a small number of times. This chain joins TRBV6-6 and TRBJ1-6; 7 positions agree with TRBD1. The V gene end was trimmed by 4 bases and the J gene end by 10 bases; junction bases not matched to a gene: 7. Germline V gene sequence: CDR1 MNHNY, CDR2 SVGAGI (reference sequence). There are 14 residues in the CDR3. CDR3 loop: CASSSGQAMSPLHF. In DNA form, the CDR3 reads TGTGCCAGCAGTTCCGGACAGGCGATGTCACCCCTCCACTTT.

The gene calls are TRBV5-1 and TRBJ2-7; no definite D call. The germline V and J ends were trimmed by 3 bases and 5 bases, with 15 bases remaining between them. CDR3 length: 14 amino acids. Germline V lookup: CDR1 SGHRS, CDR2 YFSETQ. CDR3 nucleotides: TGCGCCAGCAGCTCCTCTGCGCTAAGAGACGAGCAGTACTTC. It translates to CASSSSALRDEQYF.

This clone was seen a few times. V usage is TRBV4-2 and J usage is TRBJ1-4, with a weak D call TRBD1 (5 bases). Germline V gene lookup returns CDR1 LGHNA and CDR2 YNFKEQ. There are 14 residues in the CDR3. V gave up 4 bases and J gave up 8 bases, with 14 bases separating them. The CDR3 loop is CASSLGASGEKLFF. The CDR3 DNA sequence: TGTGCCAGCAGCCTAGGGGCAAGTGGAGAAAAACTGTTTTTT.

This CDR3 reads CASSPFTAPDTQYF. The CDR3 bases are TGTGCCAGCTCACCATTTACAGCTCCAGATACGCAGTATTTT. The rearrangement links TRBV18 to TRBJ2-3, with D unclear. The V end was cut by 2 bases, the J end by 4 bases, with 10 bases between. The germline V gene has CDR1 KGHSH and CDR2 LQKENI. The CDR3 is made up of 14 amino acids.

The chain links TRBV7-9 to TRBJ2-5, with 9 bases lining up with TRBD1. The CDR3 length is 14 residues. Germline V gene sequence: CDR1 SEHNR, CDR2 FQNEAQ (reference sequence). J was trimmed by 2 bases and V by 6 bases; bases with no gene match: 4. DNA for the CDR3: TGTGCCAGCAGGACCGGGACAGGGCAAGAGACCCAGTACTTC. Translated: CASRTGTGQETQYF.

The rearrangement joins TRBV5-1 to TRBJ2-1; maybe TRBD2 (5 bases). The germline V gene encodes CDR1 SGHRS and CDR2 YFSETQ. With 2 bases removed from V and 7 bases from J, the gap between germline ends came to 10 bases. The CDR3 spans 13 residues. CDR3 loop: CASSLDGGNEQFF. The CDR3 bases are TGCGCCAGCAGCTTAGACGGAGGTAATGAGCAGTTCTTC.

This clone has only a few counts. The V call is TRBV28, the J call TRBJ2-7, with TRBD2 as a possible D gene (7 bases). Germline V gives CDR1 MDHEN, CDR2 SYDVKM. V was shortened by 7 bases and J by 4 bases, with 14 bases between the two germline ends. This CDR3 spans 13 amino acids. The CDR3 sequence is CASIKGGGYEQYF. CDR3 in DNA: TGTGCCAGCATAAAGGGAGGGGGGTACGAGCAGTACTTC.

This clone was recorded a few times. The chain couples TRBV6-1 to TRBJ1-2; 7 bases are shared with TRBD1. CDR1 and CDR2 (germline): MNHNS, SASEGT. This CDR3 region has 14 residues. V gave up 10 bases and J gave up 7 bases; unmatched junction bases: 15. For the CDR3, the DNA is TGTGCCACCACGCCTGAGGAGGGGGCGGGTGGCTACACCTTC. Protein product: CATTPEEGAGGYTF.

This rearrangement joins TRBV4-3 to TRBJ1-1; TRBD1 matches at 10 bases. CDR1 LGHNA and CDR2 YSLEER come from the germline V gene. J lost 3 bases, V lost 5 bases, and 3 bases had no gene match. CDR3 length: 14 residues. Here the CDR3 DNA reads TGCGCCAGCAGCTGGGACAGGGGCTACACTGAAGCTTTCTTT. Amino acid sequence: CASSWDRGYTEAFF.

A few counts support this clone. This CDR3 is CASSEQDISYEQYF. The CDR3 nucleotides read TGTGCCAGCAGTGAGCAAGACATCTCCTACGAGCAGTACTTC. The chain employs TRBV2 and TRBJ2-7; no firm D call. The CDR3 totals 14 residues. The V gene lost 3 bases and the J gene lost 0 bases, with 9 bases spanning the gap. From germline, CDR1 is SNHLY and CDR2 FYNNEI.

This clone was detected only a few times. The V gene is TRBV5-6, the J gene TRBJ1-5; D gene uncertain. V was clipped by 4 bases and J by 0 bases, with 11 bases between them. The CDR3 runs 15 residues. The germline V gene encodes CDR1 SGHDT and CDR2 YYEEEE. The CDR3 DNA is TGTGCCAGCAGCCCCCGTGGCAGTAGCAATCAGCCCCAGCATTTT. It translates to CASSPRGSSNQPQHF.